One sample yielded the 10 T cell receptor beta chains listed below, sequenced in a study of blood T cell repertoires in COVID-19 (dated by TCRdb to 2019 to 2021). Libraries were prepared through the immunoSEQ multiplex PCR assay. TCRdb limited this immuneACCESS table to in-frame rearrangements with V and J called. A share of clones is missing; checked studies link under half to unresolved V genes, and the rest is unexplained. Here the sample has roughly 60,000 clones; around 83% occur a single time. The biggest ten clones account for roughly a tenth of the sample. Sample: peripheral blood. These receptors all stem from a man aged 45 to 65 with COVID-19, enrolled during active disease.

The chain links TRBV7-2 to TRBJ2-7; TRBD1 matches at 7 bases. The CDR3 is 14 amino acids. V was pared by 5 bases and J by 1 base, with 5 bases of the junction left unmatched. Germline CDR1 SGHTA, CDR2 FQGNSA. Written as DNA, the CDR3 is TGTGCCAGCAGCCCGAACAGGGGATCCTACGAGCAGTACTTC. It translates to CASSPNRGSYEQYF.

The chain combines TRBV28 with TRBJ2-7; no reliable D call. Trimming cost V 7 bases and J 4 bases, with 20 bases left between them. CDR3 length equals 15 residues. The germline V gene has CDR1 MDHEN and CDR2 SYDVKM. The CDR3 spells CASTSGRRRLYEQYF. The CDR3 DNA reads as TGTGCCAGCACCTCTGGAAGGAGACGGCTTTACGAGCAGTACTTC.

The rearrangement uses TRBV7-8 and TRBJ1-4; D gene unclear. V was shortened by 5 bases and J by 0 bases, with 10 bases between the two germline ends. CDR3 size: 15 residues. Germline V lookup: CDR1 SGHVS, CDR2 FQNEAQ. This CDR3 is CASSPPTTTNEKLFF. CDR3 DNA: TGTGCCAGCAGCCCACCGACAACAACTAATGAAAAACTGTTTTTT.

The chain carries TRBV9 and TRBJ2-7; no clear D. The CDR3 contains 15 residues. The germline gives CDR1 SGDLS, CDR2 YYNGEE. Trimming took 0 bases from V and 0 from J, leaving 10 bases between them. In DNA form, the CDR3 reads TGTGCCAGCAGCGTAGCCCCAGGTTTCTCCTACGAGCAGTACTTC. Protein sequence: CASSVAPGFSYEQYF. Using reference TRBV9 and TRBJ2-7 for the parts outside the CDR3, the full variable domain is DSGVTQTPKHLITATGQRVTLRCSPRSGDLSVYWYQQSLDQGLQFLIQYYNGEERAKGNILERFSAQQFPDLHSELNLSSLELGDSALYFCASSVAPGFSYEQYFGPGTRLTVT.

The chain employs TRBV4-2 and TRBJ2-7, with a tentative D call TRBD2 (6 bases). CDR1 and CDR2 from the germline V gene are LGHNA and YNFKEQ. V dropped 0 bases and J dropped 2 bases, with 11 bases sitting between them. The CDR3 is 15 amino acids. CDR3 nucleotide sequence: TGTGCCAGCAGCCAAGACCGGGGGACCACCTACGAGCAGTACTTC. Translated, it gives CASSQDRGTTYEQYF.

This rearrangement joins TRBV10-3 to TRBJ2-3; the match to TRBD2 covers 10 bases. V trimming: 3 bases; J trimming: 7 bases; junction bases outside the gene matches: 13. The CDR3 has 17 amino acids. The germline V gene encodes CDR1 ENHRY and CDR2 SYGVKD. CDR3 nucleotide sequence: TGTGCCATCAGTGAAAGATCAGCGGGAGGGGATGCCAATACGCAGTATTTT. Translation: CAISERSAGGDANTQYF.

This clone came up a few times. This chain links TRBV29-1 with TRBJ1-1, with D maybe TRBD1 (5 bases). The V and J ends lost 1 base and 1 base respectively, with 19 bases between them. The germline V gene encodes CDR1 SQVTM and CDR2 ANQGSEA. The CDR3 runs 17 residues. CDR3 sequence reads: CSVEGGEGPRENTEAFF. The CDR3 nucleotides read TGCAGCGTTGAAGGAGGGGAGGGCCCCAGGGAGAACACTGAAGCTTTCTTT.

The J gene is TRBJ2-1, the V gene TRBV9; D not resolved. Trimming took off 0 bases at V and 6 bases at J, with 10 bases between the two ends. The CDR3 length is 14 residues. Germline V gives CDR1 SGDLS, CDR2 YYNGEE. Written as DNA, the CDR3 is TGTGCCAGCAGCGTAGAGTTAGCTGTCAATGAGCAGTTCTTC. Its protein product is CASSVELAVNEQFF.

The V call is TRBV5-1, the J call TRBJ2-6; TRBD2 is a possible D gene (6 bases). The CDR3 totals 16 residues. Trimming left V 4 bases short and J 2 bases short, with 13 bases between. Germline CDR1 SGHRS, CDR2 YFSETQ. This CDR3 reads CASSMWGEPGANVLTF. The CDR3 nucleotides are TGCGCCAGCAGCATGTGGGGGGAACCTGGGGCCAACGTCCTGACTTTC.

This chain connects TRBV24-1 to TRBJ2-2, with D perhaps TRBD2 (5 bases). CDR1 is KGHDR, CDR2 SFDVKD, per germline. Trimming removed 8 bases from V and 2 bases from J, with 11 bases in between. The CDR3 is made up of 14 amino acids. CDR3: CATMASRNTGELFF. In DNA form, the CDR3 reads TGTGCCACCATGGCTAGCAGAAACACCGGGGAGCTGTTTTTT.